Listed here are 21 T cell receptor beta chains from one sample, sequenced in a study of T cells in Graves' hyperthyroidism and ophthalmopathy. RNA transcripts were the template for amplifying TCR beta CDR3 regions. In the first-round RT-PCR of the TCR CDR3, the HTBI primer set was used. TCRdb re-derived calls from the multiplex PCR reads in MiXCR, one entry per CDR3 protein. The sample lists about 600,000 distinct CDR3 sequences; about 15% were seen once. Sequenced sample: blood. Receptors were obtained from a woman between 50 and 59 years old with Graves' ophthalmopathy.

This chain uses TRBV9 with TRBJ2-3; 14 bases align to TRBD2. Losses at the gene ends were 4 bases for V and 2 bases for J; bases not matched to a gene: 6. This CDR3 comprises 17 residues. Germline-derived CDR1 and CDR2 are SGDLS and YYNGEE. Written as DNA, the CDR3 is TGTGCCAGCAGCTCAAGGGGACTAGCGGGAGTCACAGATACGCAGTATTTT. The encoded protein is CASSSRGLAGVTDTQYF.

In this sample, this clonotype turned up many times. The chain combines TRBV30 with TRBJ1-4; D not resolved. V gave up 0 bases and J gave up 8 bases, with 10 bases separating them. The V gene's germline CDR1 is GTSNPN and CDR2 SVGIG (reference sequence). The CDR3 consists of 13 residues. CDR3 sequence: CAWSVLLGEKLFF. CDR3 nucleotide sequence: TGTGCCTGGAGTGTACTCTTGGGAGAAAAACTGTTTTTT.

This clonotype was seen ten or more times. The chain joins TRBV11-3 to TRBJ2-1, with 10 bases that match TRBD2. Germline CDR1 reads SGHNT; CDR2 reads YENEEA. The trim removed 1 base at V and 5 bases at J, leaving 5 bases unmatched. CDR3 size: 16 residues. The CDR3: CASSLGLAGVNNEQFF. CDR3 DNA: TGTGCCAGCAGCTTAGGTCTAGCGGGAGTGAACAATGAGCAGTTCTTC.

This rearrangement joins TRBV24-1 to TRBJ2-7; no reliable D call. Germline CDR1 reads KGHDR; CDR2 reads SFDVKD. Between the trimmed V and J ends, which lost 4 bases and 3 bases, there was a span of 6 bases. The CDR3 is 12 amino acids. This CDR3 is CATSEGIYEQYF. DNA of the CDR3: TGTGCCACCAGTGAAGGAATCTACGAGCAGTACTTC.

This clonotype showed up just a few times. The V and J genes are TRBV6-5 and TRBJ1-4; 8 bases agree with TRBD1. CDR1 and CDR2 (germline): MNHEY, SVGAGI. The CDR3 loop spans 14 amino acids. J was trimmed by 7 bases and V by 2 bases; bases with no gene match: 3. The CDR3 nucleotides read TGTGCCAGCAGTTACCAGGGGGCCGGTGAAAAACTGTTTTTT. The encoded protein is CASSYQGAGEKLFF.

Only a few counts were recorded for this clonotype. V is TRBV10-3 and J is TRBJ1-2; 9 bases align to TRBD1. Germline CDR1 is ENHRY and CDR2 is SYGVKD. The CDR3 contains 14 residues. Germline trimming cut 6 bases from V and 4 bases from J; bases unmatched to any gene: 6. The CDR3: CAIRGTGLRYGYTF. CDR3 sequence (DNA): TGTGCCATCAGGGGGACAGGGCTGCGCTATGGCTACACCTTC.

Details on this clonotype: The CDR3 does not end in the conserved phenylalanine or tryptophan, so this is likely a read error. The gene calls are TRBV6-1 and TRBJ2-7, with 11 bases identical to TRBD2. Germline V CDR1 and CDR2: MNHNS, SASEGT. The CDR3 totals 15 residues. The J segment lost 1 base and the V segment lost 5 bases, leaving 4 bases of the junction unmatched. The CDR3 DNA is TGTGCCAGCAGTCCCGGGACTAGCGGTTCCTACGAGCAGTACCTC. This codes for CASSPGTSGSYEQYL.

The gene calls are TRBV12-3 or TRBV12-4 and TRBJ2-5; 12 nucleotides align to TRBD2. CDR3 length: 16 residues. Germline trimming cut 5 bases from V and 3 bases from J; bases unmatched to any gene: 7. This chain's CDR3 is CASSPRLAGVKETQYF. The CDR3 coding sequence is TGTGCCAGCAGTCCAAGACTAGCGGGAGTTAAAGAGACCCAGTACTTC.

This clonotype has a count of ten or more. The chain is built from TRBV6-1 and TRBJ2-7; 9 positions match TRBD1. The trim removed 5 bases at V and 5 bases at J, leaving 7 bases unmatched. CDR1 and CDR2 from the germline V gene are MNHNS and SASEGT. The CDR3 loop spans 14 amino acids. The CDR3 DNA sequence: TGTGCCAGCAGTCTGGACAGGGGTCGGAACGAGCAGTACTTC. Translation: CASSLDRGRNEQYF.

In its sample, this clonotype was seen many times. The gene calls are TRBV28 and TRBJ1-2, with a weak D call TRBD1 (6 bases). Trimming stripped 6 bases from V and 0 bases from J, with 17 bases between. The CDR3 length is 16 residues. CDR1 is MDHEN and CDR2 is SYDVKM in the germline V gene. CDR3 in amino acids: CASRSPGHPANYGYTF. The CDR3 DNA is TGTGCCAGCAGGTCTCCGGGACACCCTGCTAACTATGGCTACACCTTC.

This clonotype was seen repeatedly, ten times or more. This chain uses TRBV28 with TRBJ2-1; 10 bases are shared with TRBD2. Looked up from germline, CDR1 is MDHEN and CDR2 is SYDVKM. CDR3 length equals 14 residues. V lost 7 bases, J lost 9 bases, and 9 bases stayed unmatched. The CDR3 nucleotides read TGTGCCAGCACATCAAGCGGGAGGGCGGGTGAGCAGTTCTTC. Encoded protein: CASTSSGRAGEQFF.

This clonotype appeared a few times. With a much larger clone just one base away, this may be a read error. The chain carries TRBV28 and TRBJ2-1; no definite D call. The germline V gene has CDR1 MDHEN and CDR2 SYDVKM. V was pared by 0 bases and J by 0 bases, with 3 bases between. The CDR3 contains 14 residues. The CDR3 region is CASSLWSSYNEQFF. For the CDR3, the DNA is TGTGCCAGCAGTTTATGGTCCTCCTACAATGAGCAGTTCTTC.

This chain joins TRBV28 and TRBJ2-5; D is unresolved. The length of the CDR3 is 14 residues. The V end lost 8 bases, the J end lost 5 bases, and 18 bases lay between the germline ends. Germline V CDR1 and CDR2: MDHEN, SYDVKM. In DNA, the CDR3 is TGTGCCAGCTCACCAGATCTGGGTGGGGAGACCCAGTACTTC. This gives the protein CASSPDLGGETQYF.

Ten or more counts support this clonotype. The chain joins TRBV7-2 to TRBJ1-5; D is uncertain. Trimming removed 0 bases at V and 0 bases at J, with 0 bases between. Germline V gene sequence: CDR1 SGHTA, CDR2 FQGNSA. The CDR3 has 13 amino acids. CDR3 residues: CASSLASNQPQHF. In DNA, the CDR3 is TGTGCCAGCAGCTTAGCTAGCAATCAGCCCCAGCATTTT. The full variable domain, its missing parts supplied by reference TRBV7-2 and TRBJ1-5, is GAGVSQSPSNKVTEKGKDVELRCDPISGHTALYWYRQSLGQGLEFLIYFQGNSAPDKSGLPSDRFSAERTGGSVSTLTIQRTQQEDSAVYLCASSLASNQPQHFGDGTRLSIL.

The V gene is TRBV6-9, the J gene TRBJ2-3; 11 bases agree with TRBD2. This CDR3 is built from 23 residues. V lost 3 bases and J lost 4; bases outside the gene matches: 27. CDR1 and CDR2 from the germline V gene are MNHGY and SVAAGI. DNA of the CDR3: TGTGCCAGCAGTTACCGCCCCCCCCCCCCCCCGGGGTTAGCGGGAGGGCCCCCAGATACGCAGTATTTT. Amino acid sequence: CASSYRPPPPPGLAGGPPDTQYF.

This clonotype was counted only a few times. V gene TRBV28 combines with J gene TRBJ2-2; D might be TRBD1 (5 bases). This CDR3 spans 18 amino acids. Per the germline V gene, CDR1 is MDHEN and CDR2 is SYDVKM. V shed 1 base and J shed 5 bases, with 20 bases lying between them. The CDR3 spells CASSLFRQTLQGTGELFF. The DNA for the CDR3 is TGTGCCAGCAGTTTATTTAGGCAAACTCTTCAGGGAACCGGGGAGCTGTTTTTT. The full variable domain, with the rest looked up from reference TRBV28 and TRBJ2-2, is DVKVTQSSRYLVKRTGEKVFLECVQDMDHENMFWYRQDPGLGLRLIYFSYDVKMKEKGDIPEGYSVSREKKERFSLILESASTNQTSMYLCASSLFRQTLQGTGELFFGEGSRLTVL.

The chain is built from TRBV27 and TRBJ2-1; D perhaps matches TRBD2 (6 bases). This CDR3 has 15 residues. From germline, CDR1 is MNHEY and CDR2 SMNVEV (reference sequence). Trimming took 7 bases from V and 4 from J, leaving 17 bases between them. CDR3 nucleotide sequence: TGTGCCAGCATGTCAGGCGGGAAGGGGTACAATGAGCAGTTCTTC. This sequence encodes CASMSGGKGYNEQFF.

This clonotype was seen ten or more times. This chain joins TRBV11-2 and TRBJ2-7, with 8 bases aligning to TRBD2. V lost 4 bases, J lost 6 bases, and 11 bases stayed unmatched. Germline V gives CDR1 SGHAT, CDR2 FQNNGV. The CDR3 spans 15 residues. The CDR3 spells CASSSSGTRFVEQYF. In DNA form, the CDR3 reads TGTGCCAGCAGCTCCTCCGGGACTAGATTTGTCGAGCAGTACTTC.

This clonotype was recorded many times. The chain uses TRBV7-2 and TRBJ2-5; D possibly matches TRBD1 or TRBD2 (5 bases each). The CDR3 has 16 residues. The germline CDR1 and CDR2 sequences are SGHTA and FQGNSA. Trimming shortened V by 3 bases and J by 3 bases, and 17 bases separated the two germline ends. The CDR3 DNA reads TGTGCCAGCAGCTTCCCACCAACGGGGCCAAAAGAGACCCAGTACTTC. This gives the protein CASSFPPTGPKETQYF.

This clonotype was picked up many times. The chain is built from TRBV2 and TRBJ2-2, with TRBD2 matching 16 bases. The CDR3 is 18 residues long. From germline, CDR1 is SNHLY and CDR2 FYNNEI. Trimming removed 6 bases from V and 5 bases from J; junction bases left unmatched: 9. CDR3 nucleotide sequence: TGTGCCAGCAGGCCGGGACTAGCGGGAGGGGGCCGGACCGGGGAGCTGTTTTTT. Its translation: CASRPGLAGGGRTGELFF.

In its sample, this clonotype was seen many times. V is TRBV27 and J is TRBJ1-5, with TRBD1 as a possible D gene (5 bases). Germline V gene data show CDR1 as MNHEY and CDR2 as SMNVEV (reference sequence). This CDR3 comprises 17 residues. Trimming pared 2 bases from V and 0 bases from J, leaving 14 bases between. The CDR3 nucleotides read TGTGCCAGCAGTTTAACCTACCGGGACGGTAGCAATCAGCCCCAGCATTTT. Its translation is CASSLTYRDGSNQPQHF.